This paragraph reports one T cell receptor beta chain. Its target antigen remains unknown. Base quality data are lacking; no much larger clone is found one base away. TCRbeta CDR3 regions were amplified from genomic DNA by means of the immunoSEQ Assay, a bias-controlled multiplex PCR. In the source study's methods: The number of nucleated cells in each sample was estimated by amplification of reference gene primers within the assay. Sequence reads were collapsed and filtered to measure the absolute abundance of every unique TCRbeta CDR3 rearrangement. For each sample, productive Simpson clonality was calculated by taking the square root of Simpson's diversity index across productive rearrangements. The source is immuneACCESS, and TCRdb retained only in-frame sequences with V and J called. Part of the clones is not carried over; for the studies checked, unresolved V genes explain less than half of this, and the remainder is unexplained. The D gene and trimming were derived from the DNA, and the V and J assignments and clone size from that table. The sample table lists more than 400,000 clones, roughly 91% of them with a count of one. Under 0.7% of the sample is held by the ten biggest clonotypes.

Enrolling through a virtual design, the prospective study's participants ranged in age from roughly 18 to 89 years and lived across approximately 25 United States geographic areas. In the prospective study, participants were assigned to cohorts based on the clinical history participants reported in a screening survey and a study questionnaire. For ImmuneRACE Cohort 3, a participant was defined as recovered based on two consecutive negative NP/OP PCR tests, clearance by a healthcare professional, or resolution of symptoms. Mobile phlebotomists in the prospective study collected whole blood, serum and a nasopharyngeal or oropharyngeal swab from every participant. Over an approximately 2-month period, participants in the prospective study had the option of providing additional blood draws and questionnaires. Before DNA extraction, prospective study blood samples were shipped either frozen or at room temperature.

This sample was included in a study of blood T cell repertoires in COVID-19 (dated by TCRdb to between 2020 and 2021). With regard to the full study: Collaborator samples came from the United States, Italy and Spain and covered acute and convalescent phases of COVID-19. Subjects who had been exposed to COVID-19, were actively infected with it, or had recovered from it provided the deeply sampled blood TCRbeta repertoires that made up the dataset. The prospective study material was composed of cDNA or gDNA derived from T cells, B-cell-depleted T cells, or PBMCs. Where available, HLA class I and class II types were obtained from metadata supplied by the sample provider rather than from assay-based typing. Samples were obtained from the ongoing ImmuneRACE study (first 160 participants) and from about 1,300 subjects provided by 6 global collaborators. A freely available public database, intended as a resource for researchers studying the immune response to SARS-CoV-2, is where the repertoires were released. Sample metadata almost always included a de-identified subject ID, COVID-19 status, age in years and sex.

The research as a whole found: The quantity of clinical and demographic metadata differed by source and by participant and was supplied without curation.

The sample was PBMCs or T cells enriched from blood (not recorded which). This sequence originates from a man between 18 and 29 years old who had recovered from COVID-19.

The sequence in DNA is TGCGCCAGCAGCTTGTTTGCGGGAGGAACTGAAGCTTTCTTT. Translation gives CASSLFAGGTEAFF. Recombination connected TRBV5-1 to TRBJ1-1; the D gene is not confidently resolved. Counted from cysteine to phenylalanine, this CDR3 has 14 amino acids. The retained sequence is limited to the CDR3, 42 bases, with the frame set at the first base. Taken from the germline V gene, the CDR1 and CDR2 loops are SGHRS and YFSETQ. Between the V and J ends, shortened by 1 base and 5 bases respectively, the junction contains 12 bases.